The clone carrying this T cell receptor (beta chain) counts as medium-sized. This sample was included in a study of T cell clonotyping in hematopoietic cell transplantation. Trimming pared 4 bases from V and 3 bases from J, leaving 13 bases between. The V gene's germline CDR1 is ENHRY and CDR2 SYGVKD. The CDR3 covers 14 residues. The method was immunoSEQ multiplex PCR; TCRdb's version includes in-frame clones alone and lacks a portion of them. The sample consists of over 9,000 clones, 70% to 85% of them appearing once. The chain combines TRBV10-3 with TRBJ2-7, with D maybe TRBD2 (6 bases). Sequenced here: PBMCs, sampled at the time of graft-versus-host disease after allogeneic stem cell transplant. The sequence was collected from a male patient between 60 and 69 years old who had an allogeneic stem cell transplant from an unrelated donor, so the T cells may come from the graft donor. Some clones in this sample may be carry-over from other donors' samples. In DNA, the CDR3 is TGTGCCATCAGTGGGGACTTCGGCAACTACGAGCAGTACTTC. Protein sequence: CAISGDFGNYEQYF.